This TCR beta chain came from a study of T cell responses to AZD1222 COVID-19 vaccine. Findings of the study overall: Spike regions recognized by vaccine-associated CD4 TCRs spanned the protein, led by 160-218 and 743-854. Most donors were white British, females outnumbered males, and clonal diversity was possibly underestimated. Reportedly, close to half of spike-specific TCRs are directed against unmutated variant regions. After two AZD1222 doses, spike-specific TCR breadth and depth rose versus day 0.

As for this clone: As yet, its antigen is unknown.

Data came from immunoSEQ multiplex PCR; TCRdb stores just in-frame clones and leaves some out. This table holds 130,000 to 150,000 clones, 90% to 95% found once. The clonotype was recovered from an adult in good health. Material: peripheral blood, obtained on day 0 of MenACWY control vaccination.

CDR3 coding DNA: TGTGCCAGCAGTCTGACAGGGCTACGCCTCTCTGGGGCCAACGTCCTGACTTTC. It translates to CASSLTGLRLSGANVLTF. J is TRBJ2-6 and V is TRBV27; the match to TRBD1 covers 7 bases. CDR3 length: 18 residues. Germline assignment: CDR1 MNHEY and CDR2 SMNVEV (reference sequence). J lost 0 bases, V lost 5 bases, and 10 bases had no gene match.